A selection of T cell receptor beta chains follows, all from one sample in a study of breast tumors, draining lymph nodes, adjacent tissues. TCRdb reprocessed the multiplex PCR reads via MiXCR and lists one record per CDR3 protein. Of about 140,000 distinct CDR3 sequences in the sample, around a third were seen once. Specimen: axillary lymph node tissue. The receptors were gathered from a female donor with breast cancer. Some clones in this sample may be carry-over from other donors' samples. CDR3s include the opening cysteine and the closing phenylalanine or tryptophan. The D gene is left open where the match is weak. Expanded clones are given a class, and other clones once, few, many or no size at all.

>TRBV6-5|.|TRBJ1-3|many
CASRWTANSGNTIYF
TGTGCCAGCAGGTGGACAGCCAACTCTGGAAACACCATATATTTT
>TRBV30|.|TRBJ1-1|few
CAWSKTQNTEAFF
TGTGCCTGGAGTAAGACACAGAACACTGAAGCTTTCTTT
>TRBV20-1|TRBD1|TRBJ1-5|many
CSSSTGAKGSNQPQHF
TGCAGTTCCTCGACAGGGGCAAAGGGTAGCAATCAGCCCCAGCATTTT
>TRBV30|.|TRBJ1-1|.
CAWMNSGTRNTEAFF
TGTGCCTGGATGAACTCCGGGACAAGGAACACTGAAGCTTTCTTT
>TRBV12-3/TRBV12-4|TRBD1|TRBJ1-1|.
CASRDRANTEAFF
TGTGCCAGCAGAGACAGGGCGAACACTGAAGCTTTCTTT
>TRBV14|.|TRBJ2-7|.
CASSQGLGESAAPNPYEQYF
TGTGCCAGCAGCCAAGGATTAGGCGAGTCAGCGGCCCCCAACCCCTACGAGCAGTACTTC
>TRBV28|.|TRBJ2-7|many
CASSWGGSSYEQYF
TGTGCCAGCAGTTGGGGGGGCAGCTCCTACGAGCAGTACTTC
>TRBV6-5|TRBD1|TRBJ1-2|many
CASSHSGTALGYTF
TGTGCCAGCAGTCACTCCGGGACAGCTCTCGGCTACACCTTC
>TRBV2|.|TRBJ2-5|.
CASNQGQETQYF
TGTGCCAGCAACCAGGGCCAAGAGACCCAGTACTTC
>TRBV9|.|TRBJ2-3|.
CASSPRDLHTDTPYF
TGTGCCAGCAGCCCCCGGGACTTACACACAGATACGCCGTATTTT
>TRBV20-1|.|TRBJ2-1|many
CSAASRPPAHYNEQFF
TGCAGTGCCGCTAGTCGGCCCCCGGCTCACTACAATGAGCAGTTCTTC
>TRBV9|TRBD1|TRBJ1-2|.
CASSLADRGHGYTF
TGTGCCAGCAGCTTAGCGGACAGGGGGCATGGCTACACCTTC
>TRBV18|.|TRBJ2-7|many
CASVQGIGMGYEQYF
TGTGCCAGCGTCCAGGGGATCGGGATGGGTTACGAGCAGTACTTC
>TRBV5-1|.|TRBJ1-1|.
CASRSGGVNTEAFF
TGCGCCAGCAGATCGGGGGGGGTGAACACTGAAGCTTTCTTT
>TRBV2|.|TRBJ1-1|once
CANKEAFF
TGTGCCAACAAAGAAGCTTTCTTT
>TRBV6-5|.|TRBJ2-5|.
CASSYSSQYF
TGTGCCAGCAGTTACTCGTCCCAGTACTTC
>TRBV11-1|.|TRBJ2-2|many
CASSSTVSMNTGELFF
TGTGCCAGCAGCTCGACAGTTTCGATGAACACCGGGGAGCTGTTTTTT
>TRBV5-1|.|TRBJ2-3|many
CASSLEGRTPQYF
TGCGCCAGCAGCTTGGAGGGGAGGACTCCGCAGTATTTT
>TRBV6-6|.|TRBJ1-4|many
CASSYSGKGDEKLFF
TGTGCCAGCAGTTACTCGGGGAAGGGTGATGAAAAACTGTTTTTT
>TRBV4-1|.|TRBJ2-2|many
CASSLAETGELFF
TGCGCCAGCAGCCTGGCGGAGACCGGGGAGCTGTTTTTT
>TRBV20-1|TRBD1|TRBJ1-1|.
CSARGTGAVNTEAFF
TGCAGTGCTAGAGGGACAGGGGCCGTGAACACTGAAGCTTTCTTT
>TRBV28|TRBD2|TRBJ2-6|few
CASSRGGVAGANVLTF
TGTGCCAGCAGCCGGGGGGGTGTCGCTGGGGCCAACGTCCTGACTTTC
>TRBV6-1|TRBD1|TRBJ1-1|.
CASSDAGGFTEAFF
TGTGCCAGCAGTGACGCAGGGGGCTTCACTGAAGCTTTCTTT
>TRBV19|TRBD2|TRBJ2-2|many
CASSLILGGGITGELFF
TGTGCCAGTAGCCTCATCCTCGGCGGGGGTATCACCGGGGAGCTGTTTTTT